Listed below are T cell receptor beta chains from one sample, sequenced in a study of blood T cells in healthy people across ages. TCRdb passed the 5' RACE reads through MiXCR, listing each CDR3 protein once. The table has about 1.4 million distinct CDR3 sequences, almost 60% seen once. The sequenced sample was blood. Receptors originate from a young man in good health. The CDR3 runs from the conserved cysteine through the conserved F or W. A D gene is named only where the DNA matches it firmly. The size of a clone is reported for some rows only, either as once, few or many, or as a class for expanded clones.

v_gene	abundance	j_gene	d_gene	CDR3nt	CDR3aa
TRBV29-1	NA	TRBJ1-2	NA	TGCAGCGTTGATTATGACAGCGGGACAACTAACTATGGTTACACCTTC	CSVDYDSGTTNYGYTF
TRBV6-2/TRBV6-3	NA	TRBJ2-7	NA	TGTGCCAGCAGTACCTGGGACGGAAACTACGAGCAGTACTTC	CASSTWDGNYEQYF
TRBV6-1	once	TRBJ1-5	NA	TGTGCCAGCAATACGGGACTGGTCAATCAGCCCCAGCATTTT	CASNTGLVNQPQHF
TRBV2	once	TRBJ1-4	TRBD1	TGTGCCAGCAGTGAAAGGACAGGGGGAGCTGAAAAACTGTTTTTT	CASSERTGGAEKLFF
TRBV12-3/TRBV12-4	few	TRBJ2-7	NA	TGTGCCAGCAGTTTTCTAGTCAACGAGCAGTACTTC	CASSFLVNEQYF
TRBV14	NA	TRBJ2-7	TRBD2	TGTGCCAGCAGCCAAAGTGGACTCGGGCTAGCGGGAGCAGAGCAGTACTTC	CASSQSGLGLAGAEQYF
TRBV7-9	NA	TRBJ2-1	NA	TGTGCCAGCAGCCGGCCTGTCAGGGGCTACAATGAGCAGTTCTTC	CASSRPVRGYNEQFF
TRBV12-5	NA	TRBJ2-3	NA	TGTGCTAGTGGTCTCCCCCCAGGAGCAGATACGCAGTATTTT	CASGLPPGADTQYF
TRBV7-2	NA	TRBJ2-7	NA	TGTGCCAGCAGCTTTCCCGTCACCTACGAGCAGTACTTC	CASSFPVTYEQYF
TRBV2	few	TRBJ2-1	TRBD2	TGTGCCAGCAGGGCGGGAGGGCTCAATGAGCAGTTCTTC	CASRAGGLNEQFF
TRBV20-1	few	TRBJ2-7	NA	TGCAGTGCCCTCCTAGCTGCGAGCTACGAGCAGTACTTC	CSALLAASYEQYF
TRBV5-1	NA	TRBJ1-3	TRBD1	TGCGCCAGCAGCTGGGAAAGGACAGGGCGCTCTGGAAACACCATATATTTT	CASSWERTGRSGNTIYF
TRBV7-9	NA	TRBJ1-1	NA	TGTGCCAGCACCCTATCCGGCGTTTTGAACACTGAAGCTTTCTTT	CASTLSGVLNTEAFF
TRBV29-1	few	TRBJ2-3	TRBD2	TGCAGCGTTGCCTCGCGGGGGGCTAGCACAGATACGCAGTATTTT	CSVASRGASTDTQYF
TRBV12-3/TRBV12-4	NA	TRBJ2-2	NA	TGTGCCAGCAGGATCCCTGACAGTTTCACCGGGGAGCTGTTTTTT	CASRIPDSFTGELFF
TRBV5-5	NA	TRBJ2-5	TRBD1	TGTGCCAGCAGCTTGGCGGGGACAGCGTTATGGGAAGAGACCCAGTACTTC	CASSLAGTALWEETQYF
TRBV10-3	NA	TRBJ2-3	NA	TGTGCCATCAGTGATAATTTTGGGTTTACCACAGATACGCAGTATTTT	CAISDNFGFTTDTQYF
TRBV27	NA	TRBJ2-7	NA	TGTGCCAGCAGTTTATCTGGACCGATCTACGAGCAGTACTTC	CASSLSGPIYEQYF
TRBV6-5	few	TRBJ1-2	NA	TGTGCCAGCACTTTGGGGACCCACTATGGCTACACCTTC	CASTLGTHYGYTF
TRBV25-1	NA	TRBJ1-2	NA	TGTGCCAGCGCCTCTAGGGAAGGCTACACCTTC	CASASREGYTF
TRBV4-1	NA	TRBJ1-5	TRBD1	TGCGCCTGCAGCCAGAGGGACAGGGGGGACAATCAGCCCCAGCATTTT	CACSQRDRGDNQPQHF
TRBV28	NA	TRBJ2-4	TRBD1	TGTGCCAGCAGTGCCTCCGGGACAGGCCAACTAGCCAAAAACATTCAGTACTTC	CASSASGTGQLAKNIQYF
TRBV28	NA	TRBJ2-7	TRBD2	TGTGCCAGCAGTTTATGGGGGGGGGACTACAATGAGCAGTACTTC	CASSLWGGDYNEQYF
TRBV10-2	NA	TRBJ2-5	TRBD1	TGCGCCAGCAGTGAGCCGGGACAGGGGAAGGGAGAGACCCAGTACTTC	CASSEPGQGKGETQYF
TRBV12-3/TRBV12-4	NA	TRBJ1-5	NA	TGTGCCAGCAAGACTGGCGGCAATCAGCCCCAGCATTTT	CASKTGGNQPQHF
TRBV6-5	NA	TRBJ2-1	NA	TGTGCCAGCACCAGGGCAGGGGGGCTCAATGAGCAGTTCTTC	CASTRAGGLNEQFF
TRBV28	NA	TRBJ2-4	NA	TGTGCCAGCTCAGTTACAAACATTCAGTACTTC	CASSVTNIQYF
TRBV4-2	NA	TRBJ1-4	NA	TGTGCCAGCAGCCAAGTTGGAGGTAATGAAAAACTGTTTTTT	CASSQVGGNEKLFF
TRBV4-2	NA	TRBJ2-7	TRBD2	TGTGTCAGCAGCGGTAGCGGGAAATCCTACGAGCAGTACTTC	CVSSGSGKSYEQYF
TRBV27	NA	TRBJ2-7	TRBD2	TGTGCCAGCGGCTCAGGAGGACGGGAGGACGAGCAGTACTTC	CASGSGGREDEQYF
TRBV4-2	NA	TRBJ1-5	NA	TGTGCCAGCAGCCAAGAAGGGTTGGTTCAGCCCCAGCATTTT	CASSQEGLVQPQHF
TRBV6-1	NA	TRBJ2-1	NA	TGTGCCAGCAGTCCATCCTATAACAGGGTGCTAAGCGATGAGCAGTTCTTC	CASSPSYNRVLSDEQFF
TRBV20-1	NA	TRBJ1-2	NA	TGCAGTGCTCGGAGACAGGCTAACTATGGCTACACCTTC	CSARRQANYGYTF
TRBV10-3	NA	TRBJ1-6	TRBD1	TGTGCCACGGGACAGGGCGAGAATTCACCCCTCCACTTT	CATGQGENSPLHF
TRBV5-5	NA	TRBJ1-5	NA	TGTGCCAGCAGCTTTAGTCGGTCACTCAATCAGCCCCAGCATTTT	CASSFSRSLNQPQHF
TRBV5-5	NA	TRBJ2-3	NA	TGTGCCAGCAGGGGACCTGTGGGGGATACGCAGTATTTT	CASRGPVGDTQYF
TRBV24-1	NA	TRBJ2-3	TRBD2	TGTGCCACCAGTGGGGGTGAACTAGCGGCAGATACGCAGTATTTT	CATSGGELAADTQYF
TRBV20-1	NA	TRBJ2-4	NA	TGCAGTGCTCGCCAGGCACAAAACATTCAGTACTTC	CSARQAQNIQYF
TRBV4-1	once	TRBJ1-4	NA	TGCGCCAGCAGCCTACTCTCCGGGGCTCGCACTAATGAAAAACTGTTTTTT	CASSLLSGARTNEKLFF
TRBV7-6	NA	TRBJ1-6	NA	TGTGCCAGCAGCTTAGAGGGGAAGAAGTACGATTCACCCCTCCACTTT	CASSLEGKKYDSPLHF
TRBV6-6	NA	TRBJ2-7	NA	TGTGCCACCAACCCGGACAGTAATTACGAGCAGTACTTC	CATNPDSNYEQYF
TRBV20-1	NA	TRBJ2-1	TRBD2	TGCAGTGCTAGAGATGGGTCCGGGAGGGCCTCCTACAATGAGCAGTTCTTC	CSARDGSGRASYNEQFF
TRBV6-6	few	TRBJ1-1	NA	TGTGCCAGCAGTTACTCTAGGGAGCGGAACACTGAAGCTTTCTTT	CASSYSRERNTEAFF